This entry concerns a single T cell receptor beta chain. The antigen is not known. This CDR3 has 15 amino acids. After removal of 3 bases from V and 3 bases from J, the junction contained 2 bases not matched to a gene. Germline lookup yields CDR1 SGHRS and CDR2 YFSETQ. These data originate in a study of shared clonotypes between healthy human individuals. Study background: Per-donor plates numbered three CD4 naive, three CD4 memory, two CD8 naive and one CD8 memory. General study findings and limits: Sharing across four donors was seen in about 5% of naive CD4 clonotypes. Clonotype sharing across donors was expected to vary with sequencing depth.

Authors' processing steps: ImmunoSEQ gave junction-only sequences without quality scores, so filtering differed. Here immunoSEQ multiplex PCR was the method, and the copy in TCRdb shows in-frame clones only, minus some. That table gives V, J and clone size, and the DNA gave D and trimming. The sample lists about 1.1 million clones; roughly 80% were seen once. The TCR originated in a man between 18 and 29 years old in good health. Some clones in this sample may be carry-over from other donors' samples. Sequencing was done on a sample of memory CD4+ T cells from PBMCs. The subset: CD45RA-negative fraction. J is TRBJ2-2 and V is TRBV5-1; TRBD2 matches at 10 bases. In DNA, the CDR3 is TGCGCCAGCAGCTCGGGACTAGCGTACACCGGGGAGCTGTTTTTT. Translating it yields CASSSGLAYTGELFF.